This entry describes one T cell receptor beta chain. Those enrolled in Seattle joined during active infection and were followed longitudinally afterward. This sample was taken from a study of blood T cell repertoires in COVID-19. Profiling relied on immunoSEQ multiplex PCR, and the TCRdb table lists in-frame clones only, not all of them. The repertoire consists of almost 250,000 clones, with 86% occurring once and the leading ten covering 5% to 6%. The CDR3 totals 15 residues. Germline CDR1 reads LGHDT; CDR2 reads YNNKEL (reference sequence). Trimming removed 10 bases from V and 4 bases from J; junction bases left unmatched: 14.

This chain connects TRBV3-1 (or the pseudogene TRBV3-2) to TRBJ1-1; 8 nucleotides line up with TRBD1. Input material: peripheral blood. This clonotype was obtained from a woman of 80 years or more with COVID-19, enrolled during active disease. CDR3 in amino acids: CATEEQGVRGTEAFF. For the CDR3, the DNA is TGTGCCACGGAGGAACAGGGGGTAAGGGGCACTGAAGCTTTCTTT.